This T cell receptor beta chain was sequenced during a study of CD8 T cells in Susac syndrome. The RNA input was roughly 0.45 to 1 ug, and it was reverse transcribed with random hexamers. TCRdb ran MiXCR on the immunoSEQ multiplex PCR reads and lists one entry per CDR3 protein. The sample consists of tens of thousands of distinct CDR3 sequences, over 90% of them appearing once. Trimming took 5 bases from V and 1 from J, leaving 11 bases between them. CDR1 SGHVS and CDR2 FQNEAQ come from the germline V gene. The CDR3 totals 14 residues. The chain recombines TRBV7-8 with TRBJ1-1, with D maybe TRBD1 (6 bases). The receptor's source is a human donor with multiple sclerosis. Sequenced: CD4+ T cells from PBMCs. For the CDR3, the DNA is TGTGCCAGCAGCGCCGACAGGAAGAACACTGAAGCTTTCTTT. It encodes CASSADRKNTEAFF.